The 26 T cell receptor beta chains below were found in one sample sequenced in a study of memory CD8 T cells in hepatitis C reinfection. Time point here: peak reinfection, 3 to 8 weeks after reinfection detection. TCR sequencing was done directly ex vivo on sorted cells, without expansion in vitro. Profiled with immunoSEQ multiplex PCR; TCRdb holds only in-frame clones, not every one. This sample has around 47,000 clones; approximately 90% occur once, and the top ten carry around 1.2%. Sequences were obtained from naive CD8+ T cells sorted from blood. These TCRs come from a man aged 18 to 30 with hepatitis C virus infection.

This clone was found once. The chain has TRBV5-4 and TRBJ2-1, with D possibly matching TRBD1 (6 bases). Trimming shortened V by 2 bases and J by 8 bases, and 11 bases separated the two germline ends. This CDR3 has 13 amino acids. Germline loops: CDR1 SGHNT, CDR2 YYREEE (reference sequence). For the CDR3, the DNA is TGTGCCAGCAGCTTTCCAGGGGCGGATGAGCAGTTCTTC. Translated: CASSFPGADEQFF.

V and J are TRBV11-2 and TRBJ2-5; 7 bases are shared with TRBD2. The CDR3 contains 17 residues. Germline CDR1 and CDR2: SGHAT and FQNNGV. After removal of 2 bases from V and 2 bases from J, the junction contained 11 bases not matched to a gene. CDR3 protein: CASSLWVGGGLQETQYF. The CDR3 DNA reads as TGTGCCAGCAGCTTATGGGTGGGGGGGGGATTACAAGAGACCCAGTACTTC.

V is TRBV10-3 and J is TRBJ1-2; 12 bases align to TRBD1. CDR1 and CDR2 from the germline V gene are ENHRY and SYGVKD. The CDR3 extends over 16 amino acids. The J segment lost 4 bases and the V segment lost 7 bases, leaving 10 bases of the junction unmatched. The CDR3 sequence is CAITQEGQGAIYGYTF. The CDR3 region has the DNA TGTGCCATCACCCAGGAGGGACAGGGGGCAATCTATGGCTACACCTTC.

The V gene is TRBV30, the J gene TRBJ1-1, with D uncertain. V was trimmed by 2 bases and J by 5 bases, leaving 18 bases between them. The CDR3 sequence is 15 residues long. The germline V gene encodes CDR1 GTSNPN and CDR2 SVGIG (reference sequence). CDR3 amino acids: CAWSSRSFSGTEAFF. The CDR3 bases are TGTGCCTGGAGTTCCCGGTCTTTCTCGGGAACTGAAGCTTTCTTT.

CDR3 amino acids: CASSSQEGTEAFF. The CDR3 coding sequence is TGTGCCAGCAGTTCTCAGGAGGGCACTGAAGCTTTCTTT. This chain links TRBV6-1 with TRBJ1-1, with D uncertain. In germline, CDR1 is MNHNS, CDR2 SASEGT. The CDR3 covers 13 residues. Between the trimmed V and J ends, which lost 5 bases and 4 bases, there was a span of 11 bases.

V is TRBV7-2 and J is TRBJ2-2; TRBD1 matches at 12 bases. The length of the CDR3 is 17 residues. V lost 2 bases and J lost 6; bases outside the gene matches: 7. Germline loops: CDR1 SGHTA, CDR2 FQGNSA. CDR3 sequence reads: CASSLLAGQGAAGELFF. The CDR3 coding sequence is TGTGCCAGCAGCTTACTAGCGGGACAGGGGGCCGCCGGGGAGCTGTTTTTT.

In its sample, this clone was seen a few times. This sequence joins TRBV6-5 and TRBJ1-1; no reliable D call. In germline, CDR1 is MNHEY, CDR2 SVGAGI. The CDR3 has 14 residues. V was cut by 1 base and J by 1 base, with 7 bases left in between. CDR3 coding DNA: TGTGCCAGCAGTTACTTGTCCGGGAACACTGAAGCTTTCTTT. It translates to CASSYLSGNTEAFF.

J is TRBJ2-7 and V is TRBV7-9; the match to TRBD1 covers 7 bases. CDR3 size: 15 residues. V shed 5 bases and J 3 bases; nucleotides not matched to a gene: 10. Germline V gene data show CDR1 as SEHNR and CDR2 as FQNEAQ (reference sequence). CDR3 nucleotide sequence: TGTGCCAGCAGCAACGGACAGGAGTACAACTACGAGCAGTACTTC. It yields the protein CASSNGQEYNYEQYF.

This clone has more than one count but fewer than ten. This sequence joins TRBV6-6 and TRBJ2-7, with 7 nucleotides matching TRBD1. This CDR3 has 14 residues. Germline V gene lookup returns CDR1 MNHNY and CDR2 SVGAGI (reference sequence). Trimming at V came to 4 bases and at J to 1 base, leaving 4 bases not matched to a gene. The CDR3 bases are TGTGCCAGCAGTTTCTACAGGGGATCCTACGAGCAGTACTTC. Amino acid sequence: CASSFYRGSYEQYF.

The chain recombines TRBV5-5 with TRBJ2-3; TRBD2 matches 8 bases. The trim removed 4 bases at V and 4 bases at J, leaving 8 bases unmatched. Germline V gene sequence: CDR1 SGHKS, CDR2 YYEKEE (reference sequence). The length of the CDR3 is 15 residues. CDR3 sequence: CASSLGGTRADTQYF. CDR3 sequence (DNA): TGTGCCAGCAGCCTTGGGGGGACTAGGGCAGATACGCAGTATTTT.

The rearrangement links TRBV29-1 to TRBJ2-7; D perhaps matches TRBD1 (5 bases). CDR1 is SQVTM and CDR2 is ANQGSEA in the germline V gene. CDR3 length: 16 residues. Trimming took 1 base from V and 0 from J, leaving 16 bases between them. CDR3 sequence: CSVEGGMGLNSYEQYF. The CDR3 DNA is TGCAGCGTTGAAGGTGGAATGGGGCTCAACTCCTACGAGCAGTACTTC.

This chain connects TRBV19 to TRBJ2-3; 8 nucleotides match TRBD1. Germline CDR1 is LNHDA and CDR2 is SQIVND (reference sequence). Trimming took 6 bases from V and 4 from J; bases not matched to a gene: 9. The CDR3 covers 15 residues. The CDR3 nucleotides are TGTGCCAGTAGCGGGGTAACAGGGGGGCCAGATACGCAGTATTTT. It yields the protein CASSGVTGGPDTQYF.

This chain joins TRBV2 and TRBJ2-1; 10 bases map to TRBD2. Trimming cost V 6 bases and J 4 bases; bases outside gene matches: 9. Germline V gives CDR1 SNHLY, CDR2 FYNNEI. CDR3 length: 16 amino acids. The CDR3 bases are TGTGCCAGCAGCTATACAGCGGGGGGGCCGTACAATGAGCAGTTCTTC. It specifies CASSYTAGGPYNEQFF.

The gene calls are TRBV7-9 and TRBJ2-1; 8 positions match TRBD2. Germline CDR1 SEHNR, CDR2 FQNEAQ (reference sequence). This CDR3 is built from 16 residues. Trimming at V came to 5 bases and at J to 7 bases, leaving 13 bases not matched to a gene. CDR3 sequence: CASSPAKAGERNEQFF. As DNA, the CDR3 is TGTGCCAGCAGCCCGGCGAAAGCGGGAGAGCGGAATGAGCAGTTCTTC. The whole variable domain, filled in from reference TRBV7-9 and TRBJ2-1, reads DTGVSQNPRHKITKRGQNVTFRCDPISEHNRLYWYRQTLGQGPEFLTYFQNEAQLEKSRLLSDRFSAERPKGSFSTLEIQRTEQGDSAMYLCASSPAKAGERNEQFFGPGTRLTVL.

This chain connects TRBV4-1 to TRBJ2-3; tentative D call: TRBD2 (6 bases). With 7 bases removed from V and 3 bases from J, the gap between germline ends came to 8 bases. This CDR3 contains 12 residues. In germline, CDR1 is MGHRA, CDR2 YSYEKL. The CDR3: CASTGGTDTQYF. The CDR3 DNA reads TGCGCCAGCACCGGGGGTACAGATACGCAGTATTTT.

Only a few counts were recorded for this clone. The V and J genes are TRBV27 and TRBJ2-1; 9 positions agree with TRBD2. This CDR3 is 14 amino acids long. V trimming: 2 bases; J trimming: 5 bases; junction bases outside the gene matches: 1. Germline V gene sequence: CDR1 MNHEY, CDR2 SMNVEV (reference sequence). The CDR3 loop reads CASSLGGGDNEQFF. CDR3 DNA: TGTGCCAGCAGTTTAGGCGGGGGGGACAATGAGCAGTTCTTC.

The chain joins TRBV11-2 to TRBJ2-5, with 10 bases fitting TRBD1. This CDR3 has 16 amino acids. The trim removed 0 bases at V and 1 base at J, leaving 2 bases unmatched. Looked up from germline, CDR1 is SGHAT and CDR2 is FQNNGV. The CDR3 is CASSLDGTGAQETQYF. CDR3 bases: TGTGCCAGCAGCTTAGATGGGACAGGGGCCCAAGAGACCCAGTACTTC.

V usage is TRBV6-5 and J usage is TRBJ1-5; TRBD1 matches 7 bases. The germline gives CDR1 MNHEY, CDR2 SVGAGI. The V gene end was trimmed by 8 bases and the J gene end by 4 bases; junction bases not matched to a gene: 5. The CDR3 is 13 amino acids. The CDR3 spells CASGGQFNQPQHF. DNA for the CDR3: TGTGCCAGCGGGGGACAGTTTAATCAGCCCCAGCATTTT.

This sequence joins TRBV6-5 and TRBJ1-3; 10 positions agree with TRBD1. Germline-derived CDR1 and CDR2 are MNHEY and SVGAGI. J gave up 4 bases and V 6 bases, and 6 bases lay outside the gene matches. The CDR3 loop spans 15 amino acids. CDR3 DNA sequence: TGTGCCAGCAGGATGGACAGGGGGGACGGAAACACCATATATTTT. Residues: CASRMDRGDGNTIYF.

The CDR3 DNA reads TGCGCCAGCAGCCTCCTAGAGAAGGTTACTGAAGCTTTCTTT. As protein: CASSLLEKVTEAFF. This chain links TRBV4-1 with TRBJ1-1, with D hard to call. Germline CDR1 MGHRA, CDR2 YSYEKL. V was pared by 4 bases and J by 5 bases, with 14 bases between. The CDR3 covers 14 residues.

The chain is built from TRBV28 and TRBJ2-7, with 12 nucleotides matching TRBD2. V dropped 3 bases and J dropped 4; count of bases not matched to a gene: 4. Per germline, CDR1 MDHEN and CDR2 SYDVKM. The CDR3 extends over 15 amino acids. CDR3: CASSLGTSGLYEQYF. The CDR3 DNA follows: TGTGCCAGCAGTTTGGGGACTAGCGGGCTATACGAGCAGTACTTC.

The chain uses TRBV27 and TRBJ2-1; TRBD2 aligns across 9 bases. CDR3 length: 14 residues. V lost 6 bases to trimming and J lost 7 bases; unmatched junction nucleotides: 7. From germline, CDR1 is MNHEY and CDR2 SMNVEV (reference sequence). CDR3 sequence: CASRHSGSSNEQFF. The CDR3 DNA reads TGTGCCAGCAGACATAGCGGGAGTAGTAATGAGCAGTTCTTC.

The V call is TRBV12-5, the J call TRBJ2-7; D is ambiguous. Trimming left V 0 bases short and J 6 bases short, with 18 bases between. The CDR3 has 16 residues. Per the germline V gene, CDR1 is LGHNT and CDR2 is FRNRAP. The CDR3 nucleotides are TGTGCTAGTGGTTTGGTACCCCCGGAGACCTCAAGCGAGCAGTACTTC. Its protein is CASGLVPPETSSEQYF.

This clone was seen once. DNA of the CDR3: TGCAGCGTCCTAATTGAGATAGCGCCCTCCTACAATGAGCAGTTCTTC. This translates into CSVLIEIAPSYNEQFF. The chain combines TRBV29-1 with TRBJ2-1; possible D gene TRBD2, 5 bases. V was clipped by 6 bases and J by 0 bases, with 18 bases between them. The CDR3 has 16 amino acids. Germline loops: CDR1 SQVTM, CDR2 ANQGSEA.

The V and J genes are TRBV19 and TRBJ2-7, with 9 bases lining up with TRBD1. The CDR3 has 13 amino acids. Germline V CDR1 and CDR2: LNHDA, SQIVND (reference sequence). The ends lost 5 bases at V and 4 bases at J; junction bases unmatched: 3. The CDR3 protein is CASSAGTGYEQYV. For the CDR3, the DNA is TGTGCCAGTAGTGCCGGGACAGGGTACGAGCAGTACGTC.

The rearrangement links TRBV2 to TRBJ2-1; 10 bases are shared with TRBD2. The ends lost 4 bases at V and 0 bases at J; junction bases unmatched: 3. CDR3 length: 16 amino acids. In germline, CDR1 is SNHLY, CDR2 FYNNEI. The CDR3 spells CASSVGLANSYNEQFF. The CDR3 DNA sequence: TGTGCCAGCAGTGTGGGACTAGCGAACTCCTACAATGAGCAGTTCTTC.